This entry features one T cell receptor (beta chain) sequence. Corrective cardiac operations yielded the resected thymus tissue. The source of the sample is a study of human thymus T cells. V lost 1 base and J 0 bases, leaving 10 bases between the germline ends. This CDR3 has 16 amino acids. Per germline, CDR1 MDHEN and CDR2 SYDVKM. Sequencing was performed with immunoSEQ multiplex PCR; in TCRdb, only in-frame clones are kept and a portion is missing. The sample has about 130,000 clones; about 93% are singletons. Specimen: thymus tissue. This chain links TRBV28 with TRBJ1-5, with a possible D match to TRBD1 (5 bases). The receptor comes from a boy less than two years old with a congenital heart defect but otherwise immunologically healthy. CDR3 DNA: TGTGCCAGCAGTTTATCCCCGGGACCTAGCAATCAGCCCCAGCATTTT. This gives the protein CASSLSPGPSNQPQHF.